The rows below give T cell receptor beta chains drawn from one sample of a study of tumor and adjacent non-tumor tissue in lung cancer. TCRdb passed the multiplex PCR reads through MiXCR, listing each CDR3 protein once. The top ten hold more than 35% of the sample, which has 65,000 to 75,000 distinct CDR3 sequences, roughly three quarters seen once. Sequenced input: distant non-tumor lung tissue. Source of these receptors: a man in his fifties or sixties with non-small cell lung cancer. Each CDR3 is given with its conserved first and last residue. The order of the fields is V gene, D gene, J gene, clone size, CDR3 DNA, CDR3 protein. D genes are given only for firm matches. Some rows mark clone size as missing; the rest say once, few, many or name a class of expanded clone.

V: TRBV13; D: .; J: TRBJ2-7; size: .; DNA: TGTGCCAGCAGCTTCGTGGGAGGCGAGCAGTACTTC; CDR3: CASSFVGGEQYF
V: TRBV5-1; D: .; J: TRBJ1-2; size: few; DNA: TGCGCCAGCAGCTCACCAGGCCCTAACTATGGCTACACCTTC; CDR3: CASSSPGPNYGYTF
V: TRBV14; D: .; J: TRBJ2-1; size: .; DNA: TGTGCCAGCAGCCCCCGGGTTGGGACCTCCTACAATGAGCAGTTCTTC; CDR3: CASSPRVGTSYNEQFF
V: TRBV5-5; D: .; J: TRBJ2-7; size: many; DNA: TGTGCCAGCAGCTTGATGATGAGCTCCTACGAGCAGTACTTC; CDR3: CASSLMMSSYEQYF
V: TRBV5-6; D: .; J: TRBJ2-7; size: medium-sized; DNA: TGTGCCAGCAGCTTATCCGGGGAGTCCTACGAGCAGTACTTC; CDR3: CASSLSGESYEQYF
V: TRBV10-3; D: TRBD2; J: TRBJ2-7; size: .; DNA: TGTGTCGTCAGTGACTTTAGCGGGAGCTCCTACGAGCAGTACTTC; CDR3: CVVSDFSGSSYEQYF
V: TRBV20-1; D: .; J: TRBJ2-7; size: many; DNA: TGCAGTGCTCAGCCCGGCGGAGTGCCGACCGAGCAGTACTTC; CDR3: CSAQPGGVPTEQYF
V: TRBV7-8; D: .; J: TRBJ1-4; size: .; DNA: TGTGCCAGCAGCTGGAGAGGGAGCTCAACTAATGAAAAACTGTTTTTT; CDR3: CASSWRGSSTNEKLFF
V: TRBV11-1; D: .; J: TRBJ2-7; size: .; DNA: TGTGCCAGCAGCTTAGCACAGACCTACGAGCAGTACTTC; CDR3: CASSLAQTYEQYF
V: TRBV6-1; D: .; J: TRBJ1-6; size: .; DNA: TGTGCTAACAGTGAAGGGTCGGCAATCGGGTCACCCCTCCACTTT; CDR3: CANSEGSAIGSPLHF
V: TRBV6-5; D: TRBD2; J: TRBJ2-2; size: .; DNA: TGTGCAAGCAGTCTTAGCGGGACGGGAGGCACCGGGGGGCTGTTTTTT; CDR3: CASSLSGTGGTGGLFF
V: TRBV20-1; D: .; J: TRBJ1-2; size: many; DNA: TGCAGTGCTAGTGAACAGAACTATGGCTACACCTTC; CDR3: CSASEQNYGYTF
V: TRBV6-5; D: TRBD2; J: TRBJ2-1; size: .; DNA: TGTGCCAGCACTTATCTAGCGGCCCCCTATAATGAGCAGTTCTTC; CDR3: CASTYLAAPYNEQFF
V: TRBV4-2; D: .; J: TRBJ2-7; size: .; DNA: TGTTACAGCAGCCCCGGCGGTAGCAGAAACTACGAGCAGTACTTC; CDR3: CYSSPGGSRNYEQYF
V: TRBV11-1; D: .; J: TRBJ2-2; size: .; DNA: TGTGTCAGCAGGTATACTAGTGGCACCGGGGAACTGATTTTT; CDR3: CVSRYTSGTGELIF
V: TRBV7-9; D: .; J: TRBJ1-4; size: .; DNA: TGTGTCAGCAGCTTGGACGGGAGGTTCCCAACTAATGAAAAACTGTTTTTT; CDR3: CVSSLDGRFPTNEKLFF
V: TRBV4-1; D: .; J: TRBJ2-7; size: .; DNA: TGCGCCAGCAGCCAAGGAGGGGTAAACAATCACTACGAGCAGTACTTC; CDR3: CASSQGGVNNHYEQYF
V: TRBV10-1; D: .; J: TRBJ1-5; size: .; DNA: TGCGCCAGCAGTGTGGACGGTAATCAGCCCCAGCATTTC; CDR3: CASSVDGNQPQHF
V: TRBV11-2; D: .; J: TRBJ2-1; size: .; DNA: TGTGCCAGCAGCTTAGGGCGCACAACGGGACTGCAGTCCTTC; CDR3: CASSLGRTTGLQSF
V: TRBV29-1; D: .; J: TRBJ1-5; size: .; DNA: TGCGGCATTGCGGGGGGCAGGAATCAGCCCCAGCATTTT; CDR3: CGIAGGRNQPQHF
V: TRBV11-1; D: .; J: TRBJ2-5; size: .; DNA: TGTGCCAGCAACCAGGACACGTACCAAGAGACCCAGTACTTC; CDR3: CASNQDTYQETQYF
V: TRBV6-5; D: TRBD1; J: TRBJ2-4; size: .; DNA: TGTGCCAGAGAACAGAACAGGGGGCTAAGCGACATTCAGTACTTC; CDR3: CAREQNRGLSDIQYF
V: TRBV7-9; D: TRBD1; J: TRBJ1-2; size: .; DNA: TGTGTCAGCAGTTCGTATTCCGGGACAGATGGTTTTGGCTACACTTTC; CDR3: CVSSSYSGTDGFGYTF
V: TRBV6-1; D: .; J: TRBJ2-1; size: .; DNA: TGTGCCAGCAGTCCCCTGCTGGGGGTTAATGAACAGTTCTTC; CDR3: CASSPLLGVNEQFF
V: TRBV29-1; D: .; J: TRBJ2-7; size: .; DNA: TGCAGTAGGAGACAGTGCTACGAGCAGCACTTC; CDR3: CSRRQCYEQHF
V: TRBV5-4; D: TRBD2; J: TRBJ2-1; size: .; DNA: TGTGCCAGCAGCTCGACTAGCGGGTCTGCTAATGAGCAGTTCTTC; CDR3: CASSSTSGSANEQFF
V: TRBV9; D: .; J: TRBJ2-1; size: .; DNA: TGTGCCAGCAGCTTTCGCGGGGACGCGGGCGGAGGCTGGCATGAGCAGTTCTTC; CDR3: CASSFRGDAGGGWHEQFF
V: TRBV4-1; D: TRBD2; J: TRBJ2-7; size: .; DNA: TGCGCCAGCAGCCAACATTGGGTTGTCGGGAGGGGACACGAGCAGTACTTC; CDR3: CASSQHWVVGRGHEQYF
V: TRBV11-2; D: TRBD2; J: TRBJ2-4; size: medium-sized; DNA: TGTGCCAGCAGCTTAACAACTAGCGGGAGAGGAGTATCCAAAAACATTCAGTACTTC; CDR3: CASSLTTSGRGVSKNIQYF
V: TRBV7-9; D: TRBD2; J: TRBJ2-5; size: many; DNA: TGTGCCAGCAGCTTAGCAGCGGGAGGCCAAGAGACCCAGTACTTC; CDR3: CASSLAAGGQETQYF
V: TRBV11-2; D: .; J: TRBJ2-1; size: .; DNA: TGTGCCAGCAGCTTTGGCAGTGCCGACAATGAGCAGTTCTTC; CDR3: CASSFGSADNEQFF